The 10 T cell receptor beta chains in this list originate from one sample, sequenced in a study of blood T cell repertoires in COVID-19. Produced via immunoSEQ multiplex PCR; TCRdb's table is partial and in-frame only. The data show around 150,000 clones, around three quarters seen once. The sequencing input was peripheral blood. These receptor sequences come from a man aged 60 to 75 with acute or convalescent COVID-19.

The rearrangement joins TRBV19 to TRBJ1-2, with D perhaps matching TRBD1 (5 bases). Germline CDR1 reads LNHDA; CDR2 reads SQIVND (reference sequence). Trimming removed 5 bases at V and 6 bases at J, with 16 bases between. The CDR3 extends over 14 amino acids. As DNA, the CDR3 is TGTGCCAGTAGTCCTCGGGGAGGGGCCGATGGCTACACCTTC. The encoded protein is CASSPRGGADGYTF.

The V gene is TRBV11-2, the J gene TRBJ2-7; 11 positions match TRBD2. With V trimmed by 5 bases and J by 0 bases, 6 bases remained unmatched. CDR3 length: 16 residues. Germline CDR1 is SGHAT and CDR2 is FQNNGV. CDR3 sequence: CASSPMTSGASYEQYF. The CDR3 bases are TGTGCCAGCAGCCCGATGACTAGCGGGGCCTCCTACGAGCAGTACTTC.

The rearrangement uses TRBV6-5 and TRBJ2-7, with no clear D. V lost 0 bases to trimming and J lost 5 bases, with 8 bases between them. The germline V gene has CDR1 MNHEY and CDR2 SVGAGI. CDR3 size: 13 residues. CDR3 coding DNA: TGTGCCAGCAGTTACTCGCCGGTTCACGAGCAGTACTTC. It yields the protein CASSYSPVHEQYF.

This clone was observed a single time. The rearrangement joins TRBV2 to TRBJ2-1, with 8 positions matching TRBD2. The CDR3 sequence is 15 residues long. J gave up 4 bases and V 4 bases, and 6 bases lay outside the gene matches. In germline, CDR1 is SNHLY, CDR2 FYNNEI. CDR3 nucleotides: TGTGCCAGCAGTGCAGACGGCGGGGGGTACAATGAGCAGTTCTTC. Protein product: CASSADGGGYNEQFF.

This rearrangement joins TRBV6-5 to TRBJ2-4; 9 nucleotides match TRBD1. This CDR3 is built from 15 residues. Per germline, CDR1 MNHEY and CDR2 SVGAGI. V lost 5 bases, J lost 1 base, and 3 bases stayed unmatched. The CDR3 region has the DNA TGTGCCAGCAGTCGGACAGGGGATGCCAAAAACATTCAGTACTTC. Translation gives CASSRTGDAKNIQYF.

The genes are TRBV2 and TRBJ1-1; weak D call: TRBD1 (5 bases). Deletions cut 4 bases from V and 5 bases from J, with 14 bases between. Germline V gives CDR1 SNHLY, CDR2 FYNNEI. CDR3 size: 14 residues. As DNA, the CDR3 is TGTGCCAGCAGTGTTTCGACAGTGGAGACTGAAGCTTTCTTT. This codes for CASSVSTVETEAFF.

This clone has at least ten counts. V and J are TRBV24-1 and TRBJ2-7, with 12 bases lining up with TRBD2. V shed 4 bases, J shed 2 bases, and the junction held 2 bases outside the gene matches. CDR1 is KGHDR and CDR2 is SFDVKD in the germline V gene. The CDR3 has 15 residues. CDR3 in amino acids: CATSDRTSGTYEQYF. Written as DNA, the CDR3 is TGTGCCACCAGTGACAGGACTAGCGGGACCTACGAGCAGTACTTC.

The chain has TRBV6-1 and TRBJ2-7, with 9 bases identical to TRBD1. Per the germline V gene, CDR1 is MNHNS and CDR2 is SASEGT. The CDR3 totals 15 residues. The V and J ends lost 3 bases and 1 base, in that order; junction bases with no gene match: 4. The CDR3 DNA sequence: TGTGCCAGCAGTGAGGGACAGGGTCAATCCTACGAGCAGTACTTC. Translated, it gives CASSEGQGQSYEQYF.

This chain links TRBV3-1 (or the pseudogene TRBV3-2) with TRBJ1-1, with D unclear. This CDR3 spans 13 amino acids. Trimming removed 4 bases from V and 0 bases from J, with 6 bases in between. Germline V gene sequence: CDR1 LGHDT, CDR2 YNNKEL (reference sequence). The CDR3 here is CASSLQMNTEAFF. The CDR3 DNA sequence: TGTGCCAGCAGCCTACAGATGAACACTGAAGCTTTCTTT.

The CDR3 region has the DNA TGTGCCAGTATCCGTCCTGGGGGGGCGAACACTGAAGCTTTCTTT. Residues: CASIRPGGANTEAFF. V and J are TRBV19 and TRBJ1-1; TRBD1 might be the D (6 bases). CDR1 is LNHDA and CDR2 is SQIVND in the germline V gene (reference sequence). V was shortened by 7 bases and J by 1 base, with 16 bases between the two germline ends. CDR3 length: 15 residues.